A selection of T cell receptor beta chains follows, all from one sample in a study of OX40 agonist ivuxolimab in advanced cancers. Libraries were prepared by immunoSEQ multiplex PCR; TCRdb keeps only in-frame clonotypes and omits some of them. The repertoire consists of tens of thousands of clones, with about nine tenths occurring once and the leading ten covering around 1.1%. The input for sequencing was CD4+ or CD8+ T cells sorted from blood, taken in a trial of the OX40 agonist ivuxolimab. These receptors all come from an adult with an advanced solid tumor such as melanoma, head and neck, liver or kidney cancer. Each CDR3 is given with its conserved first and last residue. D genes are given only for firm matches. Size tells how often a clone was seen (once, few, many) or the class of an expanded clone, and some rows leave it out.

CDR3 length	clone size	J gene	D gene	V gene	CDR3 DNA	CDR3 protein
14	NA	TRBJ2-5	NA	TRBV5-1	TGCGCCAGCAGCACCGGGGTCACTACAGAGACCCAGTACTTC	CASSTGVTTETQYF
13	NA	TRBJ2-5	TRBD1	TRBV30	TGTGCCTGGAGTGGCAGGGGGCGAGAGACCCAGTACTTC	CAWSGRGRETQYF
16	NA	TRBJ1-1	TRBD1	TRBV7-8	TGTGCCAGCAGCTTAGAACAGGGGTTTATGAACACTGAAGCTTTCTTT	CASSLEQGFMNTEAFF
19	NA	TRBJ1-2	NA	TRBV5-1	TGCGCCAGCAGCTTGCCTCAGGGCGTCTCGGAGTGGGCTAACTATGGCTACACCTTC	CASSLPQGVSEWANYGYTF
14	NA	TRBJ1-2	TRBD1	TRBV5-5	TGTGCCAGCAGCTTGGACAGGGGATCCTATGGCTACACCTTC	CASSLDRGSYGYTF
18	NA	TRBJ2-1	TRBD2	TRBV5-8	TGTGCCAGCAAAACTTCCGGGACTAGCGGGGGACTCTACAATGAGCAGTTCTTC	CASKTSGTSGGLYNEQFF
14	NA	TRBJ2-2	TRBD1	TRBV11-2	TGTGCCAGCAAGGGACAGGGGGCTGCGGGGGAGCTGTTTTTT	CASKGQGAAGELFF
17	NA	TRBJ2-1	NA	TRBV7-2	TGTGCCAGCAGCTTAATGACAGCCTCCTGGGGGTACAATGAGCAGTTCTTC	CASSLMTASWGYNEQFF
14	NA	TRBJ1-6	NA	TRBV5-4	TGTGCCAGCAGCTTGGCCGGGAGTAATTCACCCCTCCACTTT	CASSLAGSNSPLHF
13	NA	TRBJ1-2	TRBD1	TRBV6-5	TGTGCCAGCAGTTCCTACAGGGGGGAAGGCTACACCTTC	CASSSYRGEGYTF
17	once	TRBJ2-4	NA	TRBV11-2	TGTGCCAGCAGCTTAGTTGGAGGCCTCGAAGCCAAAAACATTCAGTACTTC	CASSLVGGLEAKNIQYF
14	NA	TRBJ1-4	TRBD1	TRBV18	TGTGCCAGCTCACCAGACAGGGTGGGTGAAAAACTGTTTTTT	CASSPDRVGEKLFF
13	NA	TRBJ2-5	NA	TRBV10-3	TGTGCCATCAGTGGCAGCCAGGCAGAGACCCAGTACTTC	CAISGSQAETQYF
12	few	TRBJ1-2	NA	TRBV7-9	TGTGCCAGCAGCTTAGGGCCCTATGGCTACACCTTC	CASSLGPYGYTF
15	NA	TRBJ1-1	TRBD1	TRBV5-8	TGTGCCAGCAGCCCGGGAGGGACAGGGGCCACTGAAGCTTTCTTT	CASSPGGTGATEAFF
14	NA	TRBJ2-5	NA	TRBV29-1	TGCAGCGTTGATAGGTGGGGCCCCCAAGAGACCCAGTACTTC	CSVDRWGPQETQYF
16	NA	TRBJ2-1	TRBD2	TRBV4-2	TGTGCCAGCAGCCAAGAATGGGGACTATACTACAATGAGCAGTTCTTC	CASSQEWGLYYNEQFF
14	few	TRBJ2-3	NA	TRBV6-1	TGTGCCTCTCGCCGGGGACCCAGCACAGATACGCAGTATTTT	CASRRGPSTDTQYF
14	NA	TRBJ1-2	NA	TRBV5-4	TGTGCCAGCAGCCAGAACAGGAGTCCCTATGGCTACACCTTC	CASSQNRSPYGYTF
15	NA	TRBJ2-2	NA	TRBV6-5	TGTGCCAGCCAGGAACGAGGGGTCGTCACCGGGGAGCTGTTTTTT	CASQERGVVTGELFF
14	NA	TRBJ1-6	TRBD1	TRBV6-1	TGTGCCAGCACCGGGACAGGGATGGTTTCACCCCTCCACTTT	CASTGTGMVSPLHF
15	NA	TRBJ2-1	NA	TRBV2	TGTGCCAGCAGTGAAGTGGGGGACCAATACAATGAGCAGTTCTTC	CASSEVGDQYNEQFF
15	NA	TRBJ2-1	TRBD1	TRBV5-1	TGCGCCAGCAGCCTTACAGGGGACTCCTACAATGAGCAGTTCTTC	CASSLTGDSYNEQFF
15	NA	TRBJ1-6	NA	TRBV6-1	TGTGCCAGCAGTGAAACTGGTGGCGTTGGTTCACCCCTCCACTTT	CASSETGGVGSPLHF
16	NA	TRBJ2-7	NA	TRBV6-1	TGTGCCAGCAGTGAAGCGGGTAGGCGAGCCGGGTACGAGCAGTACTTC	CASSEAGRRAGYEQYF
18	NA	TRBJ2-1	TRBD1	TRBV2	TGTGCCAGCAGCGCCGGACAGGCCCAAATGAGCTCCTACAATGAGCAGTTCTTC	CASSAGQAQMSSYNEQFF
17	NA	TRBJ2-6	NA	TRBV7-6	TGTGCCAGCAGCTTAGAGGGGTCCAACTCTGGGGCCAACGTCCTGACTTTC	CASSLEGSNSGANVLTF
15	NA	TRBJ2-7	TRBD1	TRBV18	TGTGCCAGCTCATTAGGACAGGGCATACCCTACGAGCAGTACTTC	CASSLGQGIPYEQYF
12	NA	TRBJ1-3	NA	TRBV29-1	TGCAGCGTTTCGGGGTCTGGAAACACCATATATTTT	CSVSGSGNTIYF
16	once	TRBJ1-6	NA	TRBV6-5	TGTGCCAGCAGTTACTCGACGGGTCCCTATAATTCACCCCTCCACTTT	CASSYSTGPYNSPLHF
15	NA	TRBJ1-1	NA	TRBV6-5	TGTGCCAGCAGTCCCCCTGGACGTGGGGGGACTGAAGCTTTCTTT	CASSPPGRGGTEAFF
17	NA	TRBJ2-3	NA	TRBV27	TGTGCCAGCACCTCAAATTCCCCAGGGGCCGGCACAGATACGCAGTATTTT	CASTSNSPGAGTDTQYF
14	NA	TRBJ2-2	TRBD2	TRBV2	TGTGCCAGCAGACGACTAGCGAGCACCGGGGAGCTGTTTTTT	CASRRLASTGELFF
14	NA	TRBJ2-7	NA	TRBV5-1	TGCGCCAGCAGCTTCGACGGTCTCTCCTACGAGCAGTACTTC	CASSFDGLSYEQYF
16	NA	TRBJ1-5	TRBD1	TRBV5-1	TGCGCCAGCAGCTTGGGGACAGGGGGTAGGGTTCAGCCCCAGCATTTT	CASSLGTGGRVQPQHF
14	NA	TRBJ2-7	TRBD1	TRBV30	TGTGCCTGGAGTTCAGGGGGCAGTTCCTACGAGCAGTACTTC	CAWSSGGSSYEQYF
15	once	TRBJ1-1	TRBD1	TRBV25-1	TGTGCCAGCAGTAAGACAGGGGCCCTGCACACTGAAGCTTTCTTT	CASSKTGALHTEAFF
13	NA	TRBJ1-6	NA	TRBV5-1	TGCGCCAGCAGCTTGGATCCTAATTCACCCCTCCACTTT	CASSLDPNSPLHF
14	NA	TRBJ2-3	TRBD1	TRBV29-1	TGCAGCGTAGGGACAGGGCAAAGCACAGATACGCAGTATTTT	CSVGTGQSTDTQYF
14	NA	TRBJ2-1	TRBD2	TRBV11-3	TGTGCCAGCAGCTTAGATCGGGTTAGCGGGGAGCAGTTCTTC	CASSLDRVSGEQFF
17	NA	TRBJ2-1	TRBD1	TRBV5-1	TGCGCCAGCAGCCCGCTTCACAGGGGGCGAAGGGGCAATGAGCAGTTCTTC	CASSPLHRGRRGNEQFF
14	few	TRBJ1-1	NA	TRBV30	TGTGCCTGGAGGCGGACGTTGGTAGGAACTGAAGCTTTCTTT	CAWRRTLVGTEAFF
15	once	TRBJ2-5	TRBD1	TRBV19	TGTGCCAGTAGTATTTCCCAAGGGGGCAGAGAGACCCAGTACTTC	CASSISQGGRETQYF
12	NA	TRBJ1-2	NA	TRBV29-1	TGCACCACACTGGACGGGGGAGGTGGCTACACCTTC	CTTLDGGGGYTF
13	NA	TRBJ1-2	TRBD1	TRBV18	TGTGCCAGCTCACCGGTGGGACAGTATAGCTACACCTTC	CASSPVGQYSYTF
13	NA	TRBJ2-5	NA	TRBV29-1	TGCAGCGTTGCGCACAGTGGGGGAGAGACCCAGTACTTC	CSVAHSGGETQYF